A single T cell receptor (beta chain) is shown here with its context. The data originate from a study of blood T cell repertoires in COVID-19. Study at large: Specimens from acute and convalescent COVID-19 originated in the United States, Italy and Spain. PBMCs, B-cell-depleted T cells, or T cells provided the cDNA or gDNA that made up the material.

In the authors' workflow: Cell counts per sample came from amplifying reference gene primers. Clones were sequenced by immunoSEQ multiplex PCR, and TCRdb holds only the in-frame ones, with some missing. V, J and clone size reflect that table, while D and trimming were determined from the DNA. The sample has 200,000 to 250,000 clones, about 85% seen once. This clonotype was sampled from a man aged 35 to 55 with acute or convalescent COVID-19. Sequenced material: peripheral blood.

CDR3 nucleotides: TGTGCCAGCAGCTCTGCCGGCGGGCTCTATGGCTACACCTTC. It encodes CASSSAGGLYGYTF. This sequence joins TRBV7-8 and TRBJ1-2; D is unresolved. CDR1 is SGHVS and CDR2 is FQNEAQ in the germline V gene. Trimming took 4 bases from V and 4 from J, leaving 13 bases between them. The CDR3 spans 14 residues.